This entry concerns a single T cell receptor (beta chain). Treatment here: randomized to nivolumab then ipilimumab (arm A) or the reverse (arm B). DNA-damaging chemotherapy had not been given to any patient beforehand. Live CD3+CD8+ CD19− CD56− cells were sorted from PBMCs. This sample was included in a study of sequential checkpoint blockade in melanoma. Study details: Randomization was 1:1 between first-line nivolumab→ipilimumab and ipilimumab→nivolumab. Maintenance nivolumab came after either treatment sequence.

The length of the CDR3 is 20 residues. V dropped 3 bases and J dropped 0; count of bases not matched to a gene: 10. Germline CDR1 is MDHEN and CDR2 is SYDVKM. The assay was immunoSEQ multiplex PCR, and TCRdb's table has in-frame clones only and misses some. The sample has roughly 5,100 clones, roughly 77% seen once. The sequence came from a human donor with melanoma. The sample in question was CD8+ T cells sorted from blood (inferred from file names), obtained from a patient given nivolumab and ipilimumab in sequence. The chain is built from TRBV28 and TRBJ2-3, with TRBD2 identical over 15 bases. The chain's CDR3 is CASSLLVGLAGGPSTDTQYF. The CDR3 coding sequence is TGTGCCAGCAGTTTGTTAGTAGGACTAGCGGGAGGGCCCAGCACAGATACGCAGTATTTT.